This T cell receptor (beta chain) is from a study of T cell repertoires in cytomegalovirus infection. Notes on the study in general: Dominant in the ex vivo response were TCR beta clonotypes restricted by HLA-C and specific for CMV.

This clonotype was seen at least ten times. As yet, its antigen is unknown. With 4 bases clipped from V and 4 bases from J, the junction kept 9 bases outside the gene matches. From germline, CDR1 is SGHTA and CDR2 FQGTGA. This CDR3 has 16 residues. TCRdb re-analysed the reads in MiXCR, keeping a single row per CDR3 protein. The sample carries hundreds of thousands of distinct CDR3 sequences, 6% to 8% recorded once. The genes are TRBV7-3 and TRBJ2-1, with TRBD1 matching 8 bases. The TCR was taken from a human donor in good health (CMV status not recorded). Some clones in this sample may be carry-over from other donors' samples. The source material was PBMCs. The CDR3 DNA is TGTGCCAGCAGCTCTCGGGGGACAGGCTTATACAATGAGCAGTTCTTC. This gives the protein CASSSRGTGLYNEQFF.